The 4 T cell receptor beta chains in this list originate from one sample, sequenced in a study of human T cells and chemical hapten exposure. In TCRdb, the RACE reads were re-called with MiXCR into one record per CDR3 protein. The sample has about 180,000 distinct CDR3 sequences, more than 25% seen once. The time point: pre-sensitization, week 0. Treatment denoted: therapeutic diphenylcyclopropenone sensitization with weekly scalp DPC. The input for sequencing was whole blood, taken in connection with sensitization to the hapten diphenylcyclopropenone (DPC). The receptors here all came from a woman in her twenties or thirties with alopecia areata. Some clones in this sample may be carry-over from other donors' samples.

The V and J genes are TRBV29-1 and TRBJ2-7; 7 nucleotides align to TRBD1. The CDR3 sequence is 15 residues long. V lost 6 bases and J lost 2; bases outside the gene matches: 13. Germline CDR1 SQVTM, CDR2 ANQGSEA. The CDR3 region has the DNA TGCAGCGTGGGAAATCCGGGACAGAGGACCTACGAGCAGTACTTC. Its protein product is CSVGNPGQRTYEQYF.

J is TRBJ2-7 and V is TRBV11-3; D is ambiguous. This CDR3 region has 12 residues. Germline lookup yields CDR1 SGHNT and CDR2 YENEEA. The V gene lost 5 bases and the J gene lost 4 bases, with 9 bases spanning the gap. The CDR3 DNA is TGTGCCAGCAGCCGGACCGGATACGAGCAGTACTTC. The encoded protein is CASSRTGYEQYF.

The chain is built from TRBV6-2 or TRBV6-3 and TRBJ1-5; D may be TRBD1 (5 bases). V was pared by 8 bases and J by 3 bases, with 17 bases between. Germline CDR1 reads MNHEY; CDR2 reads SVGEGT. The CDR3 runs to 15 residues. The CDR3 DNA sequence: TGTGCCAGCGCCCGCGCGGGGGGATACAATCAGCCCCAGCATTTT. The encoded protein is CASARAGGYNQPQHF.

This chain uses TRBV7-9 with TRBJ2-5; D unclear. V dropped 1 base and J dropped 5 bases, with 8 bases sitting between them. CDR1 and CDR2 from the germline V gene are SEHNR and FQNEAQ (reference sequence). This CDR3 contains 13 residues. DNA of the CDR3: TGTGCCAGCAGCTTAGTTTTCTCCGAGACCCAGTACTTC. This codes for CASSLVFSETQYF.